The 22 T cell receptor beta chains below come from one sample, sequenced in a study of T cells of healthy individuals. TCRdb recomputed calls from the 5' RACE reads with MiXCR, one row per CDR3 protein. The profile shows tens of thousands of distinct CDR3 sequences, around 15% of them singletons. These receptors all come from a human donor in good health.

This clonotype was detected only a few times. This chain uses TRBV6-5 with TRBJ1-2; 8 bases line up with TRBD1. The CDR3 has 14 amino acids. CDR1 is MNHEY, CDR2 SVGAGI, per germline. V trimming: 5 bases; J trimming: 7 bases; junction bases outside the gene matches: 9. CDR3 DNA sequence: TGTGCCAGCAGTCGTGCAGGGGGCGCCTCTGGCTACACCTTC. It is translated as CASSRAGGASGYTF.

The table lists this clonotype with a count of one. This sequence joins TRBV7-6 and TRBJ2-1; D is possibly TRBD2 (5 bases). Trimming shortened V by 2 bases and J by 7 bases, and 12 bases separated the two germline ends. Germline-derived CDR1 and CDR2 are SGHVS and FNYEAQ. The CDR3 is 14 amino acids. CDR3 sequence (DNA): TGTGCCAGCAGCTTAAGACGGACGGGGAATGAGCAGTTCTTC. Protein: CASSLRRTGNEQFF.

This clonotype was counted at least ten times. This chain uses TRBV11-1 with TRBJ1-2, with 10 bases that match TRBD1. V lost 5 bases and J lost 4; bases outside the gene matches: 7. This CDR3 has 15 amino acids. Germline V lookup: CDR1 SGHAT, CDR2 FQDESV (reference sequence). The CDR3 protein is CASSPGQGKGYGYTF. The CDR3 region has the DNA TGTGCCAGCAGCCCGGGACAGGGGAAGGGCTATGGCTACACCTTC.

The chain links TRBV4-3 to TRBJ1-4; D remains unclear. This CDR3 contains 14 residues. V was clipped by 0 bases and J by 8 bases, with 10 bases between them. The V gene's germline CDR1 is LGHNA and CDR2 YSLEER. Here the CDR3 reads CASSQDPAAEKLFF. The CDR3 DNA follows: TGCGCCAGCAGCCAAGACCCGGCGGCGGAAAAACTGTTTTTT.

This clonotype appeared many times. The chain uses TRBV4-2 and TRBJ1-2; 9 bases line up with TRBD1. This CDR3 contains 15 residues. Germline V lookup: CDR1 LGHNA, CDR2 YNFKEQ. V dropped 4 bases and J dropped 2; count of bases not matched to a gene: 5. CDR3 sequence (DNA): TGTGCCAGCAGCCCCCGGGACAGGGACAACTATGGCTACACCTTC. Translating it yields CASSPRDRDNYGYTF.

This clonotype was seen ten or more times. This sequence joins TRBV19 and TRBJ1-5, with a tentative D call TRBD1 (6 bases). CDR3 length equals 15 residues. In germline, CDR1 is LNHDA, CDR2 SQIVND (reference sequence). V gave up 6 bases and J gave up 7 bases, with 19 bases separating them. CDR3 DNA: TGTGCCAGTAGCTACCAGGGGAAGGACATGCAGCCCCAGCATTTT. It is translated as CASSYQGKDMQPQHF.

This clonotype was detected ten times or more. The CDR3 DNA reads as TGCAGTGAAACCCCTGAAGCTTTCTTT. Translation gives CSETPEAFF. V is TRBV20-1 and J is TRBJ1-1; no clear D gene. This CDR3 has 9 amino acids. Germline V CDR1 and CDR2: DFQATT, SNEGSKA (reference sequence). With 7 bases removed from V and 6 bases from J, the gap between germline ends came to 6 bases.

This clonotype was counted a few times. The rearrangement joins TRBV6-5 to TRBJ2-4; no clear D. The germline V gene has CDR1 MNHEY and CDR2 SVGAGI. Trimming left V 6 bases short and J 0 bases short, with 12 bases between. This CDR3 spans 15 amino acids. DNA of the CDR3: TGTGCCAGCAGCCCTCGGACCCTAGCCAAAAACATTCAGTACTTC. Translation gives CASSPRTLAKNIQYF.

This clonotype was seen repeatedly, ten times or more. The chain links TRBV20-1 to TRBJ1-1; no clear D. Trimming cost V 6 bases and J 6 bases, with 14 bases left between them. From germline, CDR1 is DFQATT and CDR2 SNEGSKA (reference sequence). The CDR3 has 12 residues. CDR3 sequence (DNA): TGCAGTGCAGCGGGCGGGAGGTCTGAAGCTTTCTTT. It translates to CSAAGGRSEAFF.

This clonotype has more than one count but fewer than ten. The chain has TRBV12-3 or TRBV12-4 and TRBJ1-5; D gene ambiguous. V lost 2 bases and J lost 4, with 0 bases in between. The CDR3 runs 11 residues. The CDR3 DNA sequence: TGTGCCAGCAGTTTAAATCAGCCCCAGCATTTT. Protein sequence: CASSLNQPQHF.

This clonotype turned up a few times. The chain has TRBV2 and TRBJ2-3, with D possibly being TRBD1 (6 bases). Trimming shortened V by 4 bases and J by 6 bases, and 8 bases separated the two germline ends. From germline, CDR1 is SNHLY and CDR2 FYNNEI. There are 12 residues in the CDR3. The CDR3 loop reads CASSAQGDTQYF. DNA of the CDR3: TGTGCCAGCAGTGCCCAGGGGGATACGCAGTATTTT.

This clonotype has at least ten counts. V gene TRBV3-1 combines with J gene TRBJ2-6; no reliable D call. Germline CDR1 LGHDT, CDR2 YNNKEL (reference sequence). This CDR3 contains 13 residues. Trimming took off 2 bases at V and 2 bases at J, with 1 base between the two ends. DNA for the CDR3: TGTGCCAGCAGCCAAACTGGGGCCAACGTCCTGACTTTC. Translating it yields CASSQTGANVLTF.

This clonotype has at least ten counts. The chain recombines TRBV29-1 with TRBJ1-6; D uncertain. Germline loops: CDR1 SQVTM, CDR2 ANQGSEA. This CDR3 has 15 residues. Trimming took 4 bases from V and 7 from J, leaving 17 bases between them. The CDR3 here is CSVVLGSFRNSPLHF. The CDR3 nucleotides are TGCAGCGTTGTCCTGGGGAGTTTTAGAAATTCACCCCTCCACTTT.

The chain recombines TRBV4-1 with TRBJ2-3, with TRBD1 as a possible D gene (5 bases). The CDR3 sequence is 15 residues long. From germline, CDR1 is MGHRA and CDR2 YSYEKL. V shed 4 bases and J shed 7 bases, with 18 bases lying between them. CDR3 nucleotides: TGCGCCAGCAGCCCCCAGGGTTTAACGAGGAATACGCAGTATTTT. It specifies CASSPQGLTRNTQYF.

This rearrangement joins TRBV6-2 or TRBV6-3 to TRBJ1-2; D gene ambiguous. The CDR3 totals 14 residues. The germline V gene encodes CDR1 MNHEY and CDR2 SVGEGT. The V gene lost 7 bases and the J gene lost 5 bases, with 17 bases spanning the gap. CDR3 sequence (DNA): TGTGCCAGCACCCAAGCTCTCGGAGGGTATGGCTACACCTTC. Its protein product is CASTQALGGYGYTF.

This clonotype was detected many times. The V call is TRBV7-2, the J call TRBJ2-3, with 7 bases that match TRBD2. The CDR3 covers 15 residues. The ends lost 7 bases at V and 8 bases at J; junction bases unmatched: 15. In germline, CDR1 is SGHTA, CDR2 FQGNSA. For the CDR3, the DNA is TGTGCCAGCACCTATGAGGCTAGCGGCTCCGGTACGCAGTATTTT. This sequence encodes CASTYEASGSGTQYF.

Turning to this clonotype: A read error may be the cause here, since a much bigger clone is one base away. The genes are TRBV20-1 and TRBJ1-4; possible D gene TRBD1, 5 bases. This CDR3 has 13 residues. The V gene's germline CDR1 is DFQATT and CDR2 SNEGSKA (reference sequence). Here the CDR3 reads CSAWGSVGEKLLF. CDR3 DNA: TGCAGTGCTTGGGGGTCAGTTGGTGAAAAACTGCTTTTT.

This clonotype was observed a few times. J is TRBJ2-3 and V is TRBV25-1, with D maybe TRBD2 (6 bases). V gave up 3 bases and J gave up 6 bases, with 22 bases separating them. CDR1 MGHDK and CDR2 SYGVNS come from the germline V gene. CDR3 size: 17 residues. DNA for the CDR3: TGTGCCAGCAGTGACAGTTCGCGGGAAAGCTCTGCGGATACGCAGTATTTT. This gives the protein CASSDSSRESSADTQYF.

This clonotype was recorded a few times. This chain uses TRBV5-4 with TRBJ2-3; D gene unclear. CDR1 is SGHNT and CDR2 is YYREEE in the germline V gene (reference sequence). CDR3 length: 15 amino acids. Trimming took off 0 bases at V and 2 bases at J, with 10 bases between the two ends. The DNA for the CDR3 is TGTGCCAGCAGCTTGGCCAGAACTGTCACAGATACGCAGTATTTT. Amino acids: CASSLARTVTDTQYF. Filled out from reference TRBV5-4 and TRBJ2-3, the complete variable domain reads ETGVTQSPTHLIKTRGQQVTLRCSSQSGHNTVSWYQQALGQGPQFIFQYYREEENGRGNFPPRFSGLQFPNYSSELNVNALELDDSALYLCASSLARTVTDTQYFGPGTRLTVL.

This clonotype was observed a handful of times. The gene calls are TRBV19 and TRBJ2-3; 9 bases map to TRBD2. Germline CDR1 reads LNHDA; CDR2 reads SQIVND (reference sequence). The CDR3 is 14 residues long. J lost 6 bases, V lost 5 bases, and 6 bases had no gene match. In DNA form, the CDR3 reads TGTGCCAGTAGTTTCGGCGGGGGGGGGGATACGCAGTATTTT. The encoded protein is CASSFGGGGDTQYF.

The gene calls are TRBV6-1 and TRBJ1-1, with TRBD1 as a possible D gene (5 bases). The CDR3 is made up of 14 amino acids. Germline V gives CDR1 MNHNS, CDR2 SASEGT. The CDR3 bases are TGTGCTACCAATCAGGGTTTGGGGAACACTGAAGCTTTCTTT. Translating it yields CATNQGLGNTEAFF.

Many counts were recorded for this clonotype. The genes are TRBV7-6 and TRBJ2-1, with TRBD2 identical over 12 bases. CDR1 is SGHVS, CDR2 FNYEAQ, per germline. V gave up 6 bases and J gave up 7 bases; unmatched junction bases: 10. The CDR3 has 16 residues. The CDR3 bases are TGTGCCAGCAGTCATTTCGCTAGCGGGGGGGCTAATGAGCAGTTCTTC. Encoded protein: CASSHFASGGANEQFF.